This T cell receptor beta chain was observed in a study of shared clonotypes between healthy human individuals. Assay: immunoSEQ multiplex PCR; the TCRdb copy retains only in-frame clones and omits some. The sample includes some 2,400,000 clones, 90% to 96% seen only once; the top ten take approximately 0.13%. There are 13 residues in the CDR3. The V end lost 6 bases, the J end lost 0 bases, and 9 bases lay between the germline ends. CDR1 is SGHRS and CDR2 is YFSETQ in the germline V gene. The sequence was collected from a man younger than 35 in good health. The sequenced sample was naive CD4+ T cells sorted from blood. Subset indicated: CD45RA+ positively selected. The chain couples TRBV5-1 to TRBJ1-1; D uncertain. The CDR3, as DNA: TGCGCCAGCAAAGAAGGACTGAACACTGAAGCTTTCTTT. This translates into CASKEGLNTEAFF.